This TCR beta chain was found in a study of blood T cell repertoires in COVID-19. Whole-study context: Material from acute and convalescent COVID-19 was sourced from the United States, Italy and Spain. In each case, the material was cDNA or gDNA derived from T cells, B-cell-depleted T cells, or PBMCs.

Cohorts were determined from participant-reported clinical history. Methods used by the authors: Estimated nucleated cell counts came from reference gene primer amplification. Libraries were prepared by immunoSEQ multiplex PCR; TCRdb keeps only in-frame clonotypes and omits some of them. The V and J calls and clone size are taken from that table; D and trimming were inferred from the DNA. This sample carries over 150,000 clones, more than 80% of them seen once, and the ten largest clones take approximately 6.2%. The CDR3 runs 17 residues. With 7 bases clipped from V and 0 bases from J, the junction kept 12 bases outside the gene matches. The germline CDR1 and CDR2 sequences are MDHEN and SYDVKM.

J is TRBJ2-3 and V is TRBV28, with 8 bases fitting TRBD2. Sequencing was performed on PBMCs or T cells enriched from blood (not recorded which). This TCR derives from a man aged 40-49 years who had recovered from COVID-19. For the CDR3, the DNA is TGTGCCAGCATGGTCGAGATAGCGGGAAGTAGCACAGATACGCAGTATTTT. It encodes CASMVEIAGSSTDTQYF.